This is a list of T cell receptor beta chains from one sample in a study of shared clonotypes between healthy human individuals. The data were produced by immunoSEQ multiplex PCR, yet TCRdb's version contains in-frame clones alone and is incomplete. The sample records more than 1.2 million clones, approximately 98.5% being singletons. Sequenced: naive CD4+ T cells sorted from blood. These TCRs come from a man aged 30 to 45 in good health. Both conserved end residues are part of each CDR3. The order of the fields is clone size, V gene, D gene, J gene, CDR3 DNA, CDR3 protein. A D gene is named only where the DNA matches it firmly. Rows may omit the clone size; those that give it use once, few, many or a size class.

size: NA; V: TRBV7-2; D: TRBD1; J: TRBJ2-3; DNA: TGTGCCAGCAGCTTAAGCCGCCACAGGGGGAGCACAGATACGCAGTATTTT; CDR3: CASSLSRHRGSTDTQYF
size: NA; V: TRBV9; D: TRBD1; J: TRBJ1-5; DNA: TGTGCCAGCAGCGGATCCGGGACAGGGAGGGAGCCCCAGCATTTT; CDR3: CASSGSGTGREPQHF
size: NA; V: TRBV5-8; D: TRBD1; J: TRBJ1-5; DNA: TGTGCCAGTAGACAGGGTAGGGGGAGCAATCAGCCCCAGCATTTT; CDR3: CASRQGRGSNQPQHF
size: NA; V: TRBV5-8; D: NA; J: TRBJ2-5; DNA: TGTGCCAGCTCTGTCGAGACCCAGTACTTC; CDR3: CASSVETQYF
size: NA; V: TRBV7-2; D: NA; J: TRBJ1-4; DNA: TGTGCCAGCAGCCCGGGACGAATAACTAATGAAAAACTGTTTTTT; CDR3: CASSPGRITNEKLFF
size: once; V: TRBV30; D: NA; J: TRBJ2-2; DNA: TGTGCCTGGAGTGTGGGGACCGACGGCGGGGAGCTGTTTTTT; CDR3: CAWSVGTDGGELFF
size: NA; V: TRBV29-1; D: NA; J: TRBJ1-2; DNA: TGCAGCGTTGTTATGACTACTTCAGGCTACACCTTC; CDR3: CSVVMTTSGYTF
size: NA; V: TRBV9; D: TRBD2; J: TRBJ2-1; DNA: TGTGCCAGCAGCGCTAGCGGGGGAAACAATGAGCAGTTCTTC; CDR3: CASSASGGNNEQFF
size: NA; V: TRBV6-1; D: NA; J: TRBJ2-5; DNA: TGTGCCAGCAGTGCGGGACATACGGAGACCCAGTACTTC; CDR3: CASSAGHTETQYF
size: NA; V: TRBV7-6; D: NA; J: TRBJ2-7; DNA: TGTGCCAGCAGCCCGTTTCCGAGCGGCGAGCAGTACTTC; CDR3: CASSPFPSGEQYF
size: NA; V: TRBV7-3; D: TRBD2; J: TRBJ2-6; DNA: TGTGCCAGCAGCCTATATGGGGCTAGCGGGAGCTTTGGGGCCAACGTCCTGACTTTC; CDR3: CASSLYGASGSFGANVLTF
size: NA; V: TRBV4-3; D: NA; J: TRBJ2-7; DNA: TGCGCCAGCAGCCAAGAGGCACTAGTTAGCTCCTACGAGCAGTACTTC; CDR3: CASSQEALVSSYEQYF
size: NA; V: TRBV25-1; D: NA; J: TRBJ1-5; DNA: TGTGCCAGCAGTGACCGGGAGGATCAGCCCCAGCATTTT; CDR3: CASSDREDQPQHF
size: NA; V: TRBV9; D: NA; J: TRBJ2-1; DNA: TGTGCCAGCAGCGTAGGCGGGACTTCCTACAATGAGCAGTTCTTC; CDR3: CASSVGGTSYNEQFF
size: NA; V: TRBV19; D: NA; J: TRBJ1-5; DNA: TGTGCCAGTAGTCCCGGACAGTTTTCGACCCAGCATTTT; CDR3: CASSPGQFSTQHF
size: NA; V: TRBV5-6; D: NA; J: TRBJ1-2; DNA: TGTGCCAGCAGCTTGAGTAACTATGGCTACACCTTC; CDR3: CASSLSNYGYTF
size: NA; V: TRBV29-1; D: TRBD1; J: TRBJ1-2; DNA: TGCAGCGGTTGGGCCCCCCGACAGGGAGCTAACTATGGCTACACCTTC; CDR3: CSGWAPRQGANYGYTF
size: once; V: TRBV4-3; D: NA; J: TRBJ2-1; DNA: TGCGCCAGCAGCCCCAGATGGATAGGACACAATGAGCAGTTCTTC; CDR3: CASSPRWIGHNEQFF
size: NA; V: TRBV19; D: NA; J: TRBJ1-5; DNA: TGTGCCAGTAGTTCCATCCAGGGTGAGGCCCAGCATTTT; CDR3: CASSSIQGEAQHF
size: NA; V: TRBV7-8; D: NA; J: TRBJ2-7; DNA: TGTGCCAGCAGCTACCTTGGCTACGAGCAGTACTTC; CDR3: CASSYLGYEQYF
size: NA; V: TRBV7-3; D: TRBD2; J: TRBJ2-7; DNA: TGTGCCAGCAGCTTCATCCCGGGGAGGGCCGACGAGCAGTACTTC; CDR3: CASSFIPGRADEQYF
size: NA; V: TRBV29-1; D: NA; J: TRBJ2-3; DNA: TGCAGCGTTACAGCCAACACAGATACGCAGTATTTT; CDR3: CSVTANTDTQYF
size: NA; V: TRBV19; D: TRBD2; J: TRBJ2-2; DNA: TGTGCCAGTTGGACTAGCGGGATGGGAACCGGGGAGCTGTTTTTT; CDR3: CASWTSGMGTGELFF
size: NA; V: TRBV5-4; D: TRBD2; J: TRBJ2-2; DNA: TGTGCCAGTCGGCAAACTAGCGGGAAAAACACCGGGGAGCTGTTTTTT; CDR3: CASRQTSGKNTGELFF
size: NA; V: TRBV5-4; D: NA; J: TRBJ1-1; DNA: TGTGCCAGCAGCCCGGTTGACAGGAGTGAAGCTTTCTTT; CDR3: CASSPVDRSEAFF
size: NA; V: TRBV18; D: NA; J: TRBJ1-2; DNA: TGTGCCAGCTCGCGGACTCCCTTTCAGGGCGGCTACACCTTC; CDR3: CASSRTPFQGGYTF
size: NA; V: TRBV5-1; D: TRBD2; J: TRBJ2-2; DNA: TGCGCCAGCAGCCGGGCGGGGGCCGGGGAGCTGTTTTTT; CDR3: CASSRAGAGELFF